Following are 5 T cell receptor beta chains from one sample sequenced in a study of T-cell reconstitution after alpha-beta-depleted transplantation in children. Preparing the TCRbeta library involved the use of unique molecular identifiers. Each CDR3 protein gets one entry after TCRdb re-called the PCR reads with MiXCR. The table lists 200,000 or so distinct CDR3 sequences, 5% to 6.5% of them singletons, with under 6% in the top ten. The specimen was PBMCs, collected before TCRalphabeta/CD19-depleted stem cell transplant. These TCRs come from a girl under three years old with combined immunodeficiency, due to receive a stem cell transplant.

The genes are TRBV19 and TRBJ1-5; TRBD1 is a possible D gene (6 bases). From germline, CDR1 is LNHDA and CDR2 SQIVND (reference sequence). The CDR3 is 15 residues long. The ends were cut back, 3 bases at V and 3 bases at J, with 12 bases in the middle. The CDR3 spells CASSIPGQSNQPQHF. DNA for the CDR3: TGTGCCAGTAGTATCCCCGGACAGTCCAATCAGCCCCAGCATTTT. The full variable domain, completed using reference TRBV19 and TRBJ1-5, is DGGITQSPKYLFRKEGQNVTLSCEQNLNHDAMYWYRQDPGQGLRLIYYSQIVNDFQKGDIAEGYSVSREKKESFPLTVTSAQKNPTAFYLCASSIPGQSNQPQHFGDGTRLSIL.

This clonotype appeared many times. One end of the junction fails to match germline, which may point to a read error. The chain recombines TRBV25-1 with TRBJ2-7; a possible D gene is TRBD2 (6 bases). The CDR3 totals 15 residues. CDR1 and CDR2 (germline): MGHDK, SYGVNS. CDR3 sequence: CASSEWEEGTYEQYF. In DNA form, the CDR3 reads TGTGCCAGCAGCGAATGGGAGGAGGGAACCTACGAGCAGTACTTC.

This clonotype was counted ten times or more. The chain combines TRBV4-3 with TRBJ2-7; 7 nucleotides agree with TRBD2. From germline, CDR1 is LGHNA and CDR2 YSLEER. This CDR3 has 17 amino acids. After removal of 4 bases from V and 0 bases from J, the junction contained 12 bases not matched to a gene. CDR3 DNA: TGCGCCAGCAGCCCCTCGACTAGCTGGCGGAACTCCTACGAGCAGTACTTC. It is translated as CASSPSTSWRNSYEQYF.

This clonotype was seen ten or more times. This CDR3 is CSVEELSPYGYTF. The CDR3 nucleotides read TGCAGCGTTGAGGAACTGTCCCCCTATGGCTACACCTTC. The genes are TRBV29-1 and TRBJ1-2, with unresolved D. The CDR3 loop spans 13 amino acids. In germline, CDR1 is SQVTM, CDR2 ANQGSEA. V was clipped by 3 bases and J by 4 bases, with 12 bases between them.

This clonotype has at least ten counts. The rearrangement links TRBV28 to TRBJ2-3; possibly TRBD2 for D (5 bases). From germline, CDR1 is MDHEN and CDR2 SYDVKM. This CDR3 spans 15 amino acids. V gave up 7 bases and J gave up 5 bases, with 19 bases separating them. The CDR3 here is CASTEVTSFLDTQYF. The CDR3, as DNA: TGTGCCAGCACGGAAGTAACTAGTTTTCTAGATACGCAGTATTTT. Drawing the rest from reference TRBV28 and TRBJ2-3, the complete variable domain is DVKVTQSSRYLVKRTGEKVFLECVQDMDHENMFWYRQDPGLGLRLIYFSYDVKMKEKGDIPEGYSVSREKKERFSLILESASTNQTSMYLCASTEVTSFLDTQYFGPGTRLTVL.